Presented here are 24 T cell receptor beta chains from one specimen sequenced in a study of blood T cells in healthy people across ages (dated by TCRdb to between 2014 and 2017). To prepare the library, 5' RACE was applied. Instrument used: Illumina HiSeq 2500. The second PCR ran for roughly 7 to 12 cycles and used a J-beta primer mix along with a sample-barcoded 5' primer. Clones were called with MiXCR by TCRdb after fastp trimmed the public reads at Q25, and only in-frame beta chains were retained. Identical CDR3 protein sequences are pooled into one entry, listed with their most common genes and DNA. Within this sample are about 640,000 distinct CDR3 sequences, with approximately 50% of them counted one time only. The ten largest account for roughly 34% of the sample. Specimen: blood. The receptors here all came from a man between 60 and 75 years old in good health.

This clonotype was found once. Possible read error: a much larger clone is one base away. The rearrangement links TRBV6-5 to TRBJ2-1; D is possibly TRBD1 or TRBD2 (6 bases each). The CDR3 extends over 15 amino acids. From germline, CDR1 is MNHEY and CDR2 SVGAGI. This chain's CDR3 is CTSSFRGGRYNEQFF. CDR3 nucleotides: TGTACCAGCAGTTTTCGTGGGGGGCGTTACAATGAGCAGTTCTTC.

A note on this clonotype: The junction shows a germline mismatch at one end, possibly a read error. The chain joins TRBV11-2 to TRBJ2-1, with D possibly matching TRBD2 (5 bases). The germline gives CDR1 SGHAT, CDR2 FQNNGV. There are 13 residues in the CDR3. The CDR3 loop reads CAISFPIGLEQFF. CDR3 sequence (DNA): TGTGCCATCAGCTTCCCCATTGGACTCGAGCAGTTCTTC.

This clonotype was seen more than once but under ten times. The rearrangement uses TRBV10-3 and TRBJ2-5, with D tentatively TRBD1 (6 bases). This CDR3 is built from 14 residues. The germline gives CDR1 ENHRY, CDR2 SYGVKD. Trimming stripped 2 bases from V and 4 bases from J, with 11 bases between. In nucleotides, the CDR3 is TGTGCCATCAGTGAGGCAGGGGTGGGAGAGACCCAGTACTTC. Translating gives CAISEAGVGETQYF.

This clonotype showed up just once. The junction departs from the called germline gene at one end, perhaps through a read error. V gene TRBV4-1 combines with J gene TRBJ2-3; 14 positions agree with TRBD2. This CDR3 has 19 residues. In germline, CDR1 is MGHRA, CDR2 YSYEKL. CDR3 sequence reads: CASSSEGFPGLAGADAQYF. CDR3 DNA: TGCGCCAGCAGCTCCGAGGGATTCCCGGGACTAGCGGGAGCAGATGCGCAGTATTTT.

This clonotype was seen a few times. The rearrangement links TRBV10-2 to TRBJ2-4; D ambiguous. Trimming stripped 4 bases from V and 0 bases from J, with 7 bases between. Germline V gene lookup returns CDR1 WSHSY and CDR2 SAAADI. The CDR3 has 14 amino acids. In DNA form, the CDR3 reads TGCGCCAGCAGTGGGGTCGGAGCCAAAAACATTCAGTACTTC. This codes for CASSGVGAKNIQYF.

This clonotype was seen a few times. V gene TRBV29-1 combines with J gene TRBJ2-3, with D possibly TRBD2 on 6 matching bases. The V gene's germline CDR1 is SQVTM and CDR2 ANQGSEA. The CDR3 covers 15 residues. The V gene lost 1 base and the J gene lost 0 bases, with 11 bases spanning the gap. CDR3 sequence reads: CSVEAVGGSTDTQYF. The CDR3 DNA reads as TGCAGCGTTGAAGCAGTCGGGGGTAGCACAGATACGCAGTATTTT.

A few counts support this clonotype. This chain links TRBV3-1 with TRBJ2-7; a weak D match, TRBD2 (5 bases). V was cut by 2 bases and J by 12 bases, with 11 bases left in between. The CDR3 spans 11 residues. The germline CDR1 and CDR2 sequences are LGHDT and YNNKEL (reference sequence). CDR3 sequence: CASSQKREGYF. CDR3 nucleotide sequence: TGTGCCAGCAGCCAAAAACGCGAGGGGTACTTC.

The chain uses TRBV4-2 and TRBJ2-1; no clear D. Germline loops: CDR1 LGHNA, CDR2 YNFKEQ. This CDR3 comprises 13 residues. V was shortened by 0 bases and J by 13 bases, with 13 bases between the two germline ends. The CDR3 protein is CASSQDSERNQFF. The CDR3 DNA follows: TGTGCCAGCAGCCAAGATTCAGAGAGGAACCAGTTCTTC.

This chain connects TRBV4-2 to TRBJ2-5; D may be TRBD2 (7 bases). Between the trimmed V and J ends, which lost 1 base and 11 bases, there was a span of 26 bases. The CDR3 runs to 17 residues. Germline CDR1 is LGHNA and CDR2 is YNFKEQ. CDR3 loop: CASSQAKGGDFHNEQYF. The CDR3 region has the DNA TGTGCCAGCAGCCAAGCTAAGGGGGGGGACTTCCACAATGAGCAGTACTTC.

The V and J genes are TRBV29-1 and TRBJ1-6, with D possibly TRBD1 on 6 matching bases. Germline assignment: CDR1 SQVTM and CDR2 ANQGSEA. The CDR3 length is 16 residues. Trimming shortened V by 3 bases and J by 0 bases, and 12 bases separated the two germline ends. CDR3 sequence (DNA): TGCAGCGTTGACAGGGGCCTTAGCTCCTATAATTCACCCCTCCACTTT. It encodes CSVDRGLSSYNSPLHF.

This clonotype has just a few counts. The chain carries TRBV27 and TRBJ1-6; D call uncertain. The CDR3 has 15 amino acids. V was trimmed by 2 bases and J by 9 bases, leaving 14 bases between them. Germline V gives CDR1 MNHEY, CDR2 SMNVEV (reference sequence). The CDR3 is CASSLGGSLFSPLHF. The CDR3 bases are TGTGCCAGCAGTTTAGGAGGATCTCTATTTTCACCCCTCCACTTT.

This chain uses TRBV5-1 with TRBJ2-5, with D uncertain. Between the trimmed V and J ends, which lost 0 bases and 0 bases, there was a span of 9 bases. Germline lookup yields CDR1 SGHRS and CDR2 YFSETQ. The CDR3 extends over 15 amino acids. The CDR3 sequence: CASSLVFANQETQYF. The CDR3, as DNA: TGCGCCAGCAGCTTGGTGTTCGCCAACCAAGAGACCCAGTACTTC. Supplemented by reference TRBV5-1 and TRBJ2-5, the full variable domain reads KAGVTQTPRYLIKTRGQQVTLSCSPISGHRSVSWYQQTPGQGLQFLFEYFSETQRNKGNFPGRFSGRQFSNSRSEMNVSTLELGDSALYLCASSLVFANQETQYFGPGTRLLVL.

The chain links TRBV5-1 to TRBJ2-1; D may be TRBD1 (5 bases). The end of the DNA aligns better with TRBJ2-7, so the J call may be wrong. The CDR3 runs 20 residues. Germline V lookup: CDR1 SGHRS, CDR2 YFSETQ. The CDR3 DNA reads TGCGCCAGCAGCTCCCACGCCGCTGCTGGGGCGAAGAGCTCCTACAATGAGCAGTACTTC. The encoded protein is CASSSHAAAGAKSSYNEQYF.

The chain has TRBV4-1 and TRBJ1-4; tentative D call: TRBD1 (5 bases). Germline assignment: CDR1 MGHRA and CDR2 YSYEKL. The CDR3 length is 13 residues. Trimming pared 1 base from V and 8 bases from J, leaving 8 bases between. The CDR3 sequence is CASSQARDEKLFF. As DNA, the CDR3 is TGCGCCAGCAGCCAAGCTAGGGACGAAAAACTGTTTTTT.

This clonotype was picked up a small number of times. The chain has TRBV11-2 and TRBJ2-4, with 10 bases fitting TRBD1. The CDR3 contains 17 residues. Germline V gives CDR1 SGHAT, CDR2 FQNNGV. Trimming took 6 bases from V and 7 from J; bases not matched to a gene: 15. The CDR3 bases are TGTGCCAGCAGGATTGGGGGGACAGGGGCCCCCTGGAACATTCAGTACTTC. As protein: CASRIGGTGAPWNIQYF.

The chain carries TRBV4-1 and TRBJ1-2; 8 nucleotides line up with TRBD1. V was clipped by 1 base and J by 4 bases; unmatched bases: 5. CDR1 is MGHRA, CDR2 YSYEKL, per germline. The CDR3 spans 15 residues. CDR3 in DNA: TGCGCCAGCAGCCAAGGGCAGGGGGCGGGCTATGGCTACACCTTC. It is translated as CASSQGQGAGYGYTF.

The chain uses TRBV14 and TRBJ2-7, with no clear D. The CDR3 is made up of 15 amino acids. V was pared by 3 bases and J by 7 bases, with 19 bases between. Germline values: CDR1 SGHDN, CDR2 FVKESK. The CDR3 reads CASSHESAFYNEQYF. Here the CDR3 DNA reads TGTGCCAGCAGCCATGAGTCAGCATTCTACAATGAGCAGTACTTC.

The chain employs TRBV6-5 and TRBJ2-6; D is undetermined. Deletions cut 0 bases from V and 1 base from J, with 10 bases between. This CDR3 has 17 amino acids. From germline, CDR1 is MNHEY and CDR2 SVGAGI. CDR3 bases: TGTGCCAGCAGTTACTCCTCCCCGTTGTCTGGGGCCAACGTCCTGACTTTC. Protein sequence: CASSYSSPLSGANVLTF.

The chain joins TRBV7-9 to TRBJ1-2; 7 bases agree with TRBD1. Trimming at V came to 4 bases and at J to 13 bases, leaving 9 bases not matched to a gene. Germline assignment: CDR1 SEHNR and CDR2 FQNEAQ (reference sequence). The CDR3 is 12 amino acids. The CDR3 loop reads CASSSTGVQCTF. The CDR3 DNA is TGTGCCAGCAGCTCCACAGGGGTCCAGTGCACCTTC.

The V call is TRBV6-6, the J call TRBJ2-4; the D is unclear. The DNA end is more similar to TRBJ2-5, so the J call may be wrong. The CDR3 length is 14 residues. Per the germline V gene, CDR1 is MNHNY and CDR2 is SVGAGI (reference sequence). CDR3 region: CASSYSREQETQYF. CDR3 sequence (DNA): TGTGCCAGCAGTTACTCTAGGGAACAAGAGACCCAGTACTTC.

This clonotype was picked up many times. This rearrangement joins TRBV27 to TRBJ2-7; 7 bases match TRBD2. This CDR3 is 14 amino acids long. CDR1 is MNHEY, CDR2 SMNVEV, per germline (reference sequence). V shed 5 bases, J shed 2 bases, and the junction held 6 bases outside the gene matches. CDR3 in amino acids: CASSRGEGPYEQYF. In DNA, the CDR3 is TGTGCCAGCAGTCGGGGGGAAGGTCCCTACGAGCAGTACTTC.

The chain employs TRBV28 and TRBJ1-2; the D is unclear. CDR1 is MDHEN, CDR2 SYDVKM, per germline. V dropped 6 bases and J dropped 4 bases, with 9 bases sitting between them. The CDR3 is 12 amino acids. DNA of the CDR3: TGTGCCAGCAGCCCCCCCCGCTATGGCTACACCTTC. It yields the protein CASSPPRYGYTF.

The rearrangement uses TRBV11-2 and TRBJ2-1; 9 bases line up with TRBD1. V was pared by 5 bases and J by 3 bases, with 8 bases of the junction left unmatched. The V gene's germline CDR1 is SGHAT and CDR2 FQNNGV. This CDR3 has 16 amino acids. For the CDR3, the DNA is TGTGCCAGCAGCCCGGCCGGGACAGGGAGCTACAATGAGCAGTTCTTC. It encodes CASSPAGTGSYNEQFF.

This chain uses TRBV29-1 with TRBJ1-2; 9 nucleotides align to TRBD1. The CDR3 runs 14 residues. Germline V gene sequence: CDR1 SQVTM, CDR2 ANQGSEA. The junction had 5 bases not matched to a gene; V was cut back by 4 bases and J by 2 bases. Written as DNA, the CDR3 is TGCAGCGTTGTGGGGACAGGGAGCAACTATGGCTACACCTTC. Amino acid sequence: CSVVGTGSNYGYTF.